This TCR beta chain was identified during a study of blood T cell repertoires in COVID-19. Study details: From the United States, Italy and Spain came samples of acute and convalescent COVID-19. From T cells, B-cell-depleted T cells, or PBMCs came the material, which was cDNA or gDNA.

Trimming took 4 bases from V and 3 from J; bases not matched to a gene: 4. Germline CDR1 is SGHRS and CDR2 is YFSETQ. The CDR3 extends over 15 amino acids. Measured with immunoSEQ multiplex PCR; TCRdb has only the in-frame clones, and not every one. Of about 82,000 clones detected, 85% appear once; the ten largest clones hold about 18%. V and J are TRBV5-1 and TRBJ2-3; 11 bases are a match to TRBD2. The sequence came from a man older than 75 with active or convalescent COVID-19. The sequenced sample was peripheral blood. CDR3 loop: CASSPLAGGTDTQYF. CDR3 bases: TGCGCCAGCAGCCCCCTAGCGGGAGGTACAGATACGCAGTATTTT.